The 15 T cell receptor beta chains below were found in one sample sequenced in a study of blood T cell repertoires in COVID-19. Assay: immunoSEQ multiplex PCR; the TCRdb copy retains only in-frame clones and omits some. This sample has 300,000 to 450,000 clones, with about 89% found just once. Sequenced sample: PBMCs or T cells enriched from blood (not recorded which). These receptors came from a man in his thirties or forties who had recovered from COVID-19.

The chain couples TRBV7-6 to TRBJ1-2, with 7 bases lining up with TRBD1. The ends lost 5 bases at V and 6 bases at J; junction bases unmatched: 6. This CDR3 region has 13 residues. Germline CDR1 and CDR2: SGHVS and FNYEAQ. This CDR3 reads CASSPFTGDGYTF. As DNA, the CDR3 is TGTGCCAGCAGCCCCTTTACAGGGGATGGCTACACCTTC.

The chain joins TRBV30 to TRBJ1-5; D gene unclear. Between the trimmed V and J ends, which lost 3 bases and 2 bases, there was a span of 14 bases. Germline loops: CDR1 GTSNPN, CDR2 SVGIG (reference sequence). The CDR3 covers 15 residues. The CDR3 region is CAWSSGPAGNQPQHF. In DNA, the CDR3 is TGTGCCTGGAGCTCCGGGCCAGCGGGCAATCAGCCCCAGCATTTT.

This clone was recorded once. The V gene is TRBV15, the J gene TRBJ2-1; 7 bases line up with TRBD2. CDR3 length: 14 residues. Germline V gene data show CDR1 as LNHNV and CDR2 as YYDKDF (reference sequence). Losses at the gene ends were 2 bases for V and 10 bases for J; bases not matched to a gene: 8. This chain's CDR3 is CATSRPQKAGEQFF. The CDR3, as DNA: TGTGCCACCAGCAGACCCCAAAAAGCGGGGGAGCAGTTCTTC. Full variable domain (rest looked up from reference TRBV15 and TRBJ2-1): DAMVIQNPRYQVTQFGKPVTLSCSQTLNHNVMYWYQQKSSQAPKLLFHYYDKDFNNEADTPDNFQSRRPNTSFCFLDIRSPGLGDTAMYLCATSRPQKAGEQFFGPGTRLTVL.

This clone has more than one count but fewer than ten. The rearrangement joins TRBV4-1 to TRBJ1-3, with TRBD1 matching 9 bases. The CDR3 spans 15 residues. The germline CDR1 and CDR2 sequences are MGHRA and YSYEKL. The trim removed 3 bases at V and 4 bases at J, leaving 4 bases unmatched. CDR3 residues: CASSQDRGLGNTIYF. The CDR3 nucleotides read TGCGCCAGCAGCCAGGACAGGGGTTTAGGAAACACCATATATTTT.

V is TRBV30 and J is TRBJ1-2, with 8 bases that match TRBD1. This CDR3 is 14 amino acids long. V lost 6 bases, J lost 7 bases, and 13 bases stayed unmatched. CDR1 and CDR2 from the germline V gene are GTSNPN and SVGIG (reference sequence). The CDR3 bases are TGTGCCTGCCTTTCCAGGGGACAGGCGAGTGGCTACACCTTC. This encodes CACLSRGQASGYTF.

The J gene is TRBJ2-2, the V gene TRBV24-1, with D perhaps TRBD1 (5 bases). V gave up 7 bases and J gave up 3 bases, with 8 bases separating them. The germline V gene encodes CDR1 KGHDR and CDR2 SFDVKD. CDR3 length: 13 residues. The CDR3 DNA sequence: TGTGCCACCAGAGGGGATTACACCGGGGAGCTGTTTTTT. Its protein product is CATRGDYTGELFF.

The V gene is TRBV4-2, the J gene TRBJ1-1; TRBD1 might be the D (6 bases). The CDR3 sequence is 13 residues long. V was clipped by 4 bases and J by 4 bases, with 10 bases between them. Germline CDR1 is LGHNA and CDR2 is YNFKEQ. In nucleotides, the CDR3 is TGTGCCAGCAGCCCCCGCAGGGGCACTGAAGCTTTCTTT. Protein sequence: CASSPRRGTEAFF.

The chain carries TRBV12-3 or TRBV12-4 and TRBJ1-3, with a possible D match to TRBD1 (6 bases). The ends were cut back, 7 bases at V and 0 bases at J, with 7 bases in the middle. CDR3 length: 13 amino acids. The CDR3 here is CASKDSSGNTIYF. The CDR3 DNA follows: TGTGCCAGCAAGGACAGCTCTGGAAACACCATATATTTT.

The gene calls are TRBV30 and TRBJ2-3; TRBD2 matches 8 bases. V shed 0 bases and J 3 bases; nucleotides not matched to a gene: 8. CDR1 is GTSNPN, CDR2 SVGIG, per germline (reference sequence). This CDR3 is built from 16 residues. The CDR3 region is CAWSVRSSGATDTQYF. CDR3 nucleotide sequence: TGTGCCTGGAGTGTACGGAGTAGCGGGGCTACAGATACGCAGTATTTT.

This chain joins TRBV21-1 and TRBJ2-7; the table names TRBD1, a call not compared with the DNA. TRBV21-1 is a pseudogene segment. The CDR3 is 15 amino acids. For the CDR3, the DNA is TGTGCCAGCAGTTATACCAGGGTCGCGCCGTACGAGCAGTACTTC. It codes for CASSYTRVAPYEQYF.

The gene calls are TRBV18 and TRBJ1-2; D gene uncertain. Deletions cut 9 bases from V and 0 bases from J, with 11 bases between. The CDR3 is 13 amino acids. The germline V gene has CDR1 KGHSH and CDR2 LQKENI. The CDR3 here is CASSMSPNYGYTF. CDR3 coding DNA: TGTGCCAGTTCAATGAGTCCTAACTATGGCTACACCTTC.

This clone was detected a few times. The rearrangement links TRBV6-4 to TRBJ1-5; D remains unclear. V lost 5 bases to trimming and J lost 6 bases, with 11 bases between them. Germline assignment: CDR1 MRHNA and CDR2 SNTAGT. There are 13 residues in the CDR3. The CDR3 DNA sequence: TGTGCCAGCAGTCCCCAGGTCGCTCAGCCCCAGCATTTT. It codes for CASSPQVAQPQHF.

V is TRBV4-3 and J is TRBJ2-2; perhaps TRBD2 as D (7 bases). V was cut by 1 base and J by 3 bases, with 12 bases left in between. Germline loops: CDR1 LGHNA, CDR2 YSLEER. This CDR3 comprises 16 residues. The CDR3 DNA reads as TGCGCCAGCAGCCAAGCTTCGGGGGGCTACACCGGGGAGCTGTTTTTT. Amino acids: CASSQASGGYTGELFF.

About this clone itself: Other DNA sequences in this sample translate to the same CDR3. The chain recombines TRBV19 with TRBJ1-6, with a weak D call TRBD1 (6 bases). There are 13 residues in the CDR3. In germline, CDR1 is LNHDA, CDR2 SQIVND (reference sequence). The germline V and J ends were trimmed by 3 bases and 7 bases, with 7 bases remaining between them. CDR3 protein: CASSIQGNSPLHF. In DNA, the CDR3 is TGTGCCAGTAGTATCCAGGGGAATTCACCCCTCCACTTT.

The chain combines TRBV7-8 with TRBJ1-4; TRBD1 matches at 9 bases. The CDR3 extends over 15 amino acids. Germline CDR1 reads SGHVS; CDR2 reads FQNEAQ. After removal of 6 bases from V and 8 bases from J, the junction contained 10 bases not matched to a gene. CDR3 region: CASSRTGAVIEKLFF. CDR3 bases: TGTGCCAGCAGTCGGACAGGGGCCGTCATAGAAAAACTGTTTTTT.